What follows describes a single T cell receptor beta chain. What it binds is unknown. This sample stems from a study of graft-versus-host responses after intestinal transplantation. For the study at large: Multivisceral, liver-intestinal, or isolated intestinal grafts were transplanted into recipients.

Deletions cut 6 bases from V and 0 bases from J, with 12 bases between. The length of the CDR3 is 15 residues. The germline V gene has CDR1 MNHNS and CDR2 SASEGT. Assay: immunoSEQ multiplex PCR; the TCRdb copy retains only in-frame clones and omits some. The sample lists roughly 120,000 clones, approximately 92% occurring once. The study, taken as a whole, reports: Researchers found GvH clones in recipient marrow, and some showed up first in ileum or blood. Allograft clonal ratios (graft-versus-host to host-versus-graft) were high in patients who had graft-donor T cell macrochimerism. With peak circulating GvH clone levels came an association with early post-transplant HvG declines.

Sequenced material: unstimulated CD4+ T cells sorted from spleen or lymph node cells, taken before intestinal transplant. The receptor was isolated from a human donor who received an intestinal transplant. The V call is TRBV6-1, the J call TRBJ1-5; D gene unclear. In nucleotides, the CDR3 is TGTGCCAGCAGGCGGCAGACACATAGCAATCAGCCCCAGCATTTT. Its protein is CASRRQTHSNQPQHF.